This T cell receptor (beta chain) was recorded in a study of blood T cell repertoires in COVID-19. Repertoires were generated with immunoSEQ multiplex PCR, while TCRdb's copy carries only in-frame clones and drops some. The data contain about 120,000 clones, roughly 90% of them seen just once; the ten biggest clones take up more than 3%. In germline, CDR1 is LNHDA, CDR2 SQIVND (reference sequence). This CDR3 has 15 residues. V dropped 4 bases and J dropped 5; count of bases not matched to a gene: 6. The TCR comes from a woman aged 55-70 years with COVID-19, enrolled during active disease. The sample was peripheral blood. The chain carries TRBV19 and TRBJ1-4, with TRBD1 identical over 8 bases. CDR3 sequence (DNA): TGTGCCAGTAGTACCAACCGGGACAGGAATGAAAAACTGTTTTTT. Translated: CASSTNRDRNEKLFF.